This TCR beta chain was retrieved from a study of T cells in Graves' hyperthyroidism and ophthalmopathy. Overall study findings and caveats: Clonotypes that were expanded in thyroid above 0.001 mostly appeared in blood too.

RNA transcripts gave rise to amplified TCR beta CDR3 regions. A first-round RT-PCR of the TCR CDR3 used the HTBI primer set. TCRdb redid the calling of the multiplex PCR reads with MiXCR, one entry per CDR3 protein. The table has roughly 550,000 distinct CDR3 sequences, roughly 16% seen once. This clonotype was recorded many times. Its antigen is as yet unknown. V gave up 6 bases and J gave up 2 bases; unmatched junction bases: 10. The CDR3 spans 16 residues. Germline lookup yields CDR1 DFQATT and CDR2 SNEGSKA (reference sequence). This clonotype originated in a woman in her 30s with Graves' ophthalmopathy. This rearrangement joins TRBV20-1 to TRBJ2-3, with 11 bases lining up with TRBD2. Sequencing input: blood. In nucleotides, the CDR3 is TGCAGTGCCAGCATCACTAGCGGGGGCAACACAGATACGCAGTATTTT. Amino acids: CSASITSGGNTDTQYF.